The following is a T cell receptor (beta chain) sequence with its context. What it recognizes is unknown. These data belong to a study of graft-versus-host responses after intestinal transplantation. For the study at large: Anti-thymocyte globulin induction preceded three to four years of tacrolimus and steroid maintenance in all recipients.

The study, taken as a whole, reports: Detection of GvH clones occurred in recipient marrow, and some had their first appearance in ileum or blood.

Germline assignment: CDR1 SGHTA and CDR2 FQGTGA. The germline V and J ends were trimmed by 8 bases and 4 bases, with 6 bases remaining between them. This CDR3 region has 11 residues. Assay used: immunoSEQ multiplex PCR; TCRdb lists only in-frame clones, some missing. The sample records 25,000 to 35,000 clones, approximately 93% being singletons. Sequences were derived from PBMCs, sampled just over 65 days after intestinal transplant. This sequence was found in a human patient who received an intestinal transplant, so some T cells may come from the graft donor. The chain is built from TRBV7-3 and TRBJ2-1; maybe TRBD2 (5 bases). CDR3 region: CASGLYNEQFF. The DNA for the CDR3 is TGTGCCAGCGGACTGTACAATGAGCAGTTCTTC.